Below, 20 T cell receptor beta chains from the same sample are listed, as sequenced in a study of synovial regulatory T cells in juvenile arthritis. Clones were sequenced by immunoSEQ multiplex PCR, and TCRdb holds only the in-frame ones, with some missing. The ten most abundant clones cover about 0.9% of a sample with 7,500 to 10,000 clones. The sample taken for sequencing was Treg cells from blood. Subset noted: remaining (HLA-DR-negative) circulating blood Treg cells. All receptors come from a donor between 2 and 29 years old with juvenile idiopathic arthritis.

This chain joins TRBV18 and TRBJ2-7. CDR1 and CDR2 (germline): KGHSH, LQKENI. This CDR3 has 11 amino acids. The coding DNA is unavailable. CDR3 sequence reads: CASSPRYEQYF.

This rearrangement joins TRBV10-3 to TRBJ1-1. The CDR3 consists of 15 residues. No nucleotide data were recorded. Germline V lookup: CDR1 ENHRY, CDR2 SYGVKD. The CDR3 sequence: CAISESWVDVTEAFF.

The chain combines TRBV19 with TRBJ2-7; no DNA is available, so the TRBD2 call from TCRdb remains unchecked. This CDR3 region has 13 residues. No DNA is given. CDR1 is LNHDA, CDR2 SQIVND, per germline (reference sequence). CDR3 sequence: CATYGGPTYEQYF.

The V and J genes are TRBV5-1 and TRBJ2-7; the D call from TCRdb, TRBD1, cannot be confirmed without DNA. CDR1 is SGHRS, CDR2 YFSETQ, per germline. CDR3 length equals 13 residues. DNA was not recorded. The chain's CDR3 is CASRHRGSYEQYF.

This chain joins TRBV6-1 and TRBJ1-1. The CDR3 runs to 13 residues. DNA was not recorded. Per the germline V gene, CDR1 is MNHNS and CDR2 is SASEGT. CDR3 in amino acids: CASSVYGDTEAFF.

The CDR3 protein is CASSIRGAGEQYF. V and J are TRBV19 and TRBJ2-7; TCRdb proposes TRBD2, but this gene call is untestable without DNA. The germline CDR1 and CDR2 sequences are LNHDA and SQIVND (reference sequence). The CDR3 sequence is 13 residues long. No DNA is recorded.

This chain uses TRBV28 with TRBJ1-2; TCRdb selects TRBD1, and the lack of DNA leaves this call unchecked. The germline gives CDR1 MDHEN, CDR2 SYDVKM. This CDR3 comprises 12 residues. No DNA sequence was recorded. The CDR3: CASSRQGRGYTF.

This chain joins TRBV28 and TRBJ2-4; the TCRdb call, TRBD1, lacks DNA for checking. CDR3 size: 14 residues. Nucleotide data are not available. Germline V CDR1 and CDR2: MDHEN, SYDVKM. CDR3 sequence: CASSGTQGVHIQYF.

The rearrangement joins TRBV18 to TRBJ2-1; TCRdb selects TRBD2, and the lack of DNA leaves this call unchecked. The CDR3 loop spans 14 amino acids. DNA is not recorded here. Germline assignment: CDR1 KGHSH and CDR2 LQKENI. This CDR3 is CASFPDGLANEQFF. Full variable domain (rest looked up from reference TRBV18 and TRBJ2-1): NAGVMQNPRHLVRRRGQEARLRCSPMKGHSHVYWYRQLPEEGLKFMVYLQKENIIDESGMPKERFSAEFPKEGPSILRIQQVVRGDSAAYFCASFPDGLANEQFFGPGTRLTVL.

The chain's CDR3 is CASSSGTVEYF. The chain links TRBV11-1 to TRBJ2-7. The CDR3 spans 11 residues. No DNA is recorded. CDR1 is SGHAT and CDR2 is FQDESV in the germline V gene (reference sequence).

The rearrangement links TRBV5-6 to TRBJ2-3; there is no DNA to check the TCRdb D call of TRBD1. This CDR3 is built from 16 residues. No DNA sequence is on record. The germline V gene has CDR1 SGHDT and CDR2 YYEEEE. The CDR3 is CASSWGQGVSTDTQYF.

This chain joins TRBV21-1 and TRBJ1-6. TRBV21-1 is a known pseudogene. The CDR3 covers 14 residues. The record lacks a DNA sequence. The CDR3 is CASSTGGVIPPLHF.

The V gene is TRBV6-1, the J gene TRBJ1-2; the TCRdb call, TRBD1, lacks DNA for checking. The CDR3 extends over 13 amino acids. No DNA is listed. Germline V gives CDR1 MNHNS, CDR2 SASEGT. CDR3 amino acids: CASGPGQNYGYTF.

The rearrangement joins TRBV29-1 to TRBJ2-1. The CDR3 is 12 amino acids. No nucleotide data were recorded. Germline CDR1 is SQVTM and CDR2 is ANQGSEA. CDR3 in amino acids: CSVGEGRNEQFF.

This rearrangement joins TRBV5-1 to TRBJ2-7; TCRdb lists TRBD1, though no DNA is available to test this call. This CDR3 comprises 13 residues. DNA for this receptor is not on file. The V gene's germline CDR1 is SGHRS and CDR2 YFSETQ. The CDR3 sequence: CASSLAISYEQYF.

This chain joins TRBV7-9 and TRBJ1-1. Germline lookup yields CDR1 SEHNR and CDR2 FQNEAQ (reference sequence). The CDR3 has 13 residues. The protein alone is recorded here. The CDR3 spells CASSGSGVTEAFF.

The CDR3 is CASRPGSLGANVLTF. This chain uses TRBV28 with TRBJ2-6; TCRdb returns TRBD2, unconfirmable since there is no DNA. Germline V CDR1 and CDR2: MDHEN, SYDVKM. This CDR3 is built from 15 residues. No DNA sequence was recorded.

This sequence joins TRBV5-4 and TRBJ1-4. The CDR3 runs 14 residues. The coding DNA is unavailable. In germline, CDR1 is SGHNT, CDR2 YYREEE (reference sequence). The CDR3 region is CASSWQPKGEKLFF.

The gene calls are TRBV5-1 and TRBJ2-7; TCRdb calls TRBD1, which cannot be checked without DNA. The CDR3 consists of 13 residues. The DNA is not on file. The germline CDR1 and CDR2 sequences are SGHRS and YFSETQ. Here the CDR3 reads CASSEGARAEQYF.

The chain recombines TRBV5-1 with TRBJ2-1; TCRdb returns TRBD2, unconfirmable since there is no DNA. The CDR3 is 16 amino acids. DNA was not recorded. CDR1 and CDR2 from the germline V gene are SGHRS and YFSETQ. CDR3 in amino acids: CASSLSGRRTYNEQFF.